The rows below give T cell receptor beta chains drawn from one sample of a study of shared clonotypes between healthy human individuals. This table comes from immunoSEQ multiplex PCR, and its TCRdb copy is limited to in-frame clones, with some not included. The sample yields 650,000 to 700,000 clones, about 90% seen once. The material sequenced was memory CD8+ T cells from PBMCs. These receptors came from a man younger than 35 in good health. Some clones in this sample may be carry-over from other donors' samples. Both conserved end residues are part of each CDR3. Each record gives: clone size, V gene, J gene, D gene, CDR3 protein, CDR3 DNA. D genes are given only for firm matches. Expanded clones get a size class; other rows say once, few or many, or leave the size out.

.	TRBV5-5	TRBJ2-7	TRBD1	CASSLAGGQYF	TGTGCCAGCAGCTTGGCAGGGGGGCAGTACTTC
.	TRBV29-1	TRBJ2-7	.	CSAARDQTYEQYF	TGCAGCGCAGCCCGGGACCAAACCTACGAGCAGTACTTC
.	TRBV6-5	TRBJ2-1	.	CASIGAWGNEQFF	TGTGCCAGCATTGGGGCTTGGGGTAATGAGCAGTTCTTC
.	TRBV9	TRBJ2-3	.	CASSARGEMVGTDTQYF	TGTGCCAGCAGCGCGCGGGGAGAGATGGTGGGCACAGATACGCAGTATTTT
.	TRBV2	TRBJ2-5	.	CASSEWTQETQYF	TGTGCCAGCAGTGAGTGGACCCAAGAGACCCAGTACTTC
.	TRBV11-2	TRBJ2-1	.	CASSEGISSYNEQFF	TGTGCCAGCAGCGAGGGGATCAGCTCCTACAATGAGCAGTTCTTC
.	TRBV6-5	TRBJ2-7	.	CASSYSGGTYEQYF	TGTGCCAGCAGTTACTCGGGCGGGACCTACGAGCAGTACTTC
.	TRBV30	TRBJ1-3	.	CAWKRSGNTIYF	TGTGCCTGGAAGCGCTCTGGAAACACCATATATTTT
.	TRBV27	TRBJ2-7	TRBD2	CASSFSGRVFDEQYF	TGTGCCAGCAGTTTTAGCGGGAGGGTCTTCGACGAGCAGTACTTC
.	TRBV19	TRBJ1-3	.	CASSIVRAARRGNTIYF	TGTGCCAGTAGTATTGTAAGGGCGGCGAGGAGAGGAAACACCATATATTTT
.	TRBV10-3	TRBJ1-1	.	CAISSGPPTTEAFF	TGTGCCATCAGTTCAGGGCCCCCGACGACTGAAGCTTTCTTT
.	TRBV5-1	TRBJ2-7	.	CASSLGGGTYEQYF	TGCGCCAGCAGCCTGGGTGGCGGGACCTACGAGCAGTACTTC
once	TRBV9	TRBJ2-3	TRBD2	CASSVYGGRGPDTQYF	TGTGCCAGCAGCGTATATGGCGGGAGAGGTCCAGATACGCAGTATTTT
.	TRBV10-2	TRBJ2-4	TRBD2	CASRDPGTSFYSKNIQYF	TGCGCCAGCAGGGACCCCGGGACTAGCTTTTATTCCAAAAACATTCAGTACTTC
.	TRBV5-6	TRBJ1-1	.	CASSLGTSEAFF	TGTGCCAGCAGCTTGGGGACTAGTGAAGCTTTCTTT
few	TRBV27	TRBJ1-2	.	CASSLGSAFGYTF	TGTGCCAGCAGTTTGGGGTCCGCCTTTGGCTACACCTTC
.	TRBV5-6	TRBJ2-5	.	CASSLAYTGTETQYF	TGTGCCAGCAGCTTGGCCTATACAGGAACCGAGACCCAGTACTTC
.	TRBV28	TRBJ2-1	TRBD2	CASTRGWREIMNEQFF	TGTGCCAGCACCCGGGGATGGCGGGAGATCATGAATGAGCAGTTCTTC
.	TRBV7-9	TRBJ2-7	TRBD1	CASSSTGQVMGQYF	TGTGCCAGCAGCTCAACGGGACAGGTAATGGGGCAGTACTTC
.	TRBV28	TRBJ1-2	.	CASSWGYGYTF	TGTGCCAGCAGCTGGGGCTATGGCTACACCTTC
.	TRBV28	TRBJ2-1	TRBD1	CASSSRGTGEQFF	TGTGCCAGCAGTTCTAGAGGGACAGGGGAGCAGTTCTTC
.	TRBV7-3	TRBJ2-1	.	CASSRQGRGTYNEQFF	TGTGCCAGCAGCCGGCAGGGGAGAGGAACCTACAATGAGCAGTTCTTC
.	TRBV19	TRBJ1-1	.	CASSIERRNTEAFF	TGTGCCAGTAGTATCGAGCGGCGGAACACTGAAGCTTTCTTT
.	TRBV27	TRBJ2-2	.	CASSLVPGELFF	TGTGCCAGCAGTTTAGTGCCCGGGGAGCTGTTTTTT
.	TRBV9	TRBJ2-2	TRBD2	CASSVPTSGRNTGELFF	TGTGCCAGCAGCGTTCCGACTAGCGGGAGGAACACCGGGGAGCTGTTTTTT
.	TRBV6-5	TRBJ2-2	.	CASGPSGPGELFF	TGTGCCAGCGGACCGTCGGGACCCGGGGAGCTGTTTTTT
.	TRBV7-9	TRBJ2-3	.	CASRGIQVGTDTQYF	TGTGCCAGCAGGGGGATACAAGTGGGCACAGATACGCAGTATTTT
.	TRBV7-2	TRBJ2-3	.	CASSPLLPPTDTQYF	TGTGCCAGCAGCCCCCTCCTCCCCCCCACAGATACGCAGTATTTT
.	TRBV28	TRBJ1-1	.	CASSLLVQPSEAFF	TGTGCCAGCAGTTTGTTGGTACAGCCCTCTGAAGCTTTCTTT
.	TRBV21-1	TRBJ2-2	.	CASSIYTGELFF	TGTGCCAGCAGCATCTACACCGGGGAGCTGTTTTTT
.	TRBV9	TRBJ2-2	.	CASSVGVLTNTGELFF	TGTGCCAGCAGCGTAGGTGTCTTAACAAACACCGGGGAGCTGTTTTTT
.	TRBV28	TRBJ1-5	.	CASSLFEGRQPQHF	TGTGCCAGCAGTTTATTTGAGGGGCGGCAGCCCCAGCATTTT
.	TRBV19	TRBJ1-1	.	CASSSGRTEAFF	TGTGCCAGTAGTTCGGGTCGCACTGAAGCTTTCTTT
.	TRBV28	TRBJ2-3	TRBD1	CASSWDRGLNTQYF	TGTGCCAGCAGTTGGGACAGGGGGCTAAATACGCAGTATTTT
.	TRBV9	TRBJ2-7	TRBD2	CASSVGLAGPYEQYF	TGTGCCAGCAGCGTAGGACTAGCGGGACCCTACGAGCAGTACTTC
.	TRBV7-9	TRBJ2-7	TRBD2	CASAGLAGESSYEQYF	TGTGCCAGCGCGGGGCTAGCGGGAGAAAGCTCCTACGAGCAGTACTTC
.	TRBV6-5	TRBJ1-2	.	CASSPMGYYGYTF	TGTGCCAGCAGCCCAATGGGGTACTATGGCTACACCTTC
.	TRBV9	TRBJ1-2	.	CASGGADYGYTF	TGTGCCAGCGGGGGGGCCGACTATGGCTACACCTTC
.	TRBV2	TRBJ1-1	.	CASPGGGAEAFF	TGTGCCAGCCCCGGGGGAGGGGCTGAAGCTTTCTTT
.	TRBV18	TRBJ2-7	TRBD1	CASSSRTGYEQYF	TGTGCCAGCTCATCCCGGACAGGCTACGAGCAGTACTTC
once	TRBV9	TRBJ2-3	.	CASSSGALTDTQYF	TGTGCCAGCAGCAGTGGTGCCCTCACAGATACGCAGTATTTT
.	TRBV4-1	TRBJ2-7	.	CASSQDEPPYEQYF	TGCGCCAGCAGCCAAGACGAACCCCCCTACGAGCAGTACTTC
.	TRBV7-3	TRBJ2-7	TRBD2	CASSSTGGTDYEQYF	TGTGCCAGCAGCTCCACGGGGGGGACCGACTACGAGCAGTACTTC
.	TRBV30	TRBJ2-3	.	CAWSVVAWDLKGAYTQYF	TGTGCCTGGAGTGTAGTGGCGTGGGACCTCAAAGGTGCATATACGCAGTATTTT
.	TRBV7-9	TRBJ2-7	.	CASGRRDFGDEQYF	TGTGCCAGCGGACGCCGGGACTTCGGGGACGAGCAGTACTTC
.	TRBV7-9	TRBJ2-1	.	CASSPQKEQFF	TGTGCCAGCAGCCCCCAGAAGGAGCAGTTCTTC
.	TRBV9	TRBJ2-6	.	CASGLANVLTF	TGTGCCAGCGGGTTGGCCAACGTCCTGACTTTC
.	TRBV18	TRBJ2-7	.	CASSPDRTYEQYF	TGTGCCAGCTCCCCTGACAGGACCTACGAGCAGTACTTC
.	TRBV28	TRBJ1-6	.	CASSFSGSYNSPLHF	TGTGCCAGCAGTTTTTCAGGTTCCTATAATTCACCCCTCCACTTT
.	TRBV19	TRBJ1-2	.	CASSSGTYKYYGYTF	TGTGCCAGTAGCTCCGGGACATATAAGTACTATGGCTACACCTTC
.	TRBV19	TRBJ1-4	.	CASTKPFESSRIEKLFF	TGTGCCAGTACTAAACCATTTGAGTCGTCAAGAATCGAAAAACTGTTTTTT
.	TRBV6-5	TRBJ2-1	TRBD2	CASSYSPGGAYNEQFF	TGTGCCAGCAGTTACTCCCCGGGGGGAGCTTACAATGAGCAGTTCTTC